A selection of T cell receptor beta chains follows, all from one sample in a study of beta chain features in type 1 diabetes. Method: immunoSEQ multiplex PCR; TCRdb's copy keeps in-frame clones and lacks some. The table records a few hundred thousand clones, roughly 9.6% of them present only once. Sequencing was done on a sample of naive CD4+ T cells from blood. The receptors originated from a woman aged 25-40 years in good health. CDR3s include the opening cysteine and the closing phenylalanine or tryptophan. Each record gives: J gene, D gene, V gene, CDR3 protein. The D gene is left open where the match is weak.

>TRBJ2-5|.|TRBV11-2
CATPAPEVTQYF
>TRBJ1-1|TRBD1|TRBV4-3
CASSQEQGAGTEAFF
>TRBJ2-3|.|TRBV4-3
CASSQGATRRTTSDTQYF
>TRBJ2-5|TRBD2|TRBV5-1
CASNIAGGQETQYF
>TRBJ1-2|TRBD1|TRBV28
CASKAGGGYGYTF
>TRBJ1-2|.|TRBV28
CASSPDSYGYTF
>TRBJ1-1|TRBD1|TRBV5-4
CASSAGTGRGMNTEAFF
>TRBJ2-5|.|TRBV25-1
CASSGGPGNQETQYF
>TRBJ2-1|TRBD2|TRBV11-2
CASVRASGREQFF
>TRBJ1-1|.|TRBV5-1
CASSSMDSVNTEAFF
>TRBJ2-5|.|TRBV27
CASSLRLPMQTQYF
>TRBJ1-1|TRBD1|TRBV29-1
CSPLRDSPEAFF
>TRBJ2-1|.|TRBV30
CAWSVGAGPSDEQFF
>TRBJ2-1|TRBD2|TRBV7-2
CASSLAQLAGYNEQFF
>TRBJ2-1|TRBD2|TRBV14
CASSPGLAWTNEQFF
>TRBJ2-2|TRBD2|TRBV7-9
CASSASGANTGELFF
>TRBJ2-1|.|TRBV19
CASSIVGSHGEQFF
>TRBJ2-5|TRBD2|TRBV5-1
CASSWQGLAGGETQYF
>TRBJ2-7|.|TRBV29-1
CSVARIYPHYEQYF
>TRBJ2-1|TRBD2|TRBV6-5
CASSLAGGGSDEQFF
>TRBJ1-3|.|TRBV28
CASSWSVTGNTIYF
>TRBJ2-2|TRBD2|TRBV14
CASSFAGLAGVTGELFF
>TRBJ1-2|.|TRBV2
CASSERDTPNYGYTF
>TRBJ2-2|TRBD2|TRBV18
CASSQLAGTDTGELFF
>TRBJ2-7|.|TRBV18
CASSAGTAPPDEQYF
>TRBJ1-1|.|TRBV2
CASSEQGSSEAFF
>TRBJ1-1|.|TRBV19
CASSMSRNTEAFF